The source of this T cell receptor beta chain is a study of T-cell memory formation after mild COVID-19. TCRdb itself ran the 5' RACE reads through MiXCR, one entry per CDR3 protein. The sample records 450,000 or so distinct CDR3 sequences, about 23% being singletons. Sample: PBMCs or a T cell subset sorted from them (not recorded which). The source of this sequence is an adult woman who had mild COVID-19 (a few samples of this study predate the infection). Cell type and time point are not known.

The CDR3 DNA follows: TGTGCCAGCAGCGTAGGCCGGGAACCCGGGGAGCTGTTTTTT. Its translation: CASSVGREPGELFF. J is TRBJ2-2 and V is TRBV9, with a possible D match to TRBD2 (5 bases). V shed 0 bases and J shed 6 bases, with 9 bases lying between them. The germline V gene encodes CDR1 SGDLS and CDR2 YYNGEE. The CDR3 covers 14 residues.